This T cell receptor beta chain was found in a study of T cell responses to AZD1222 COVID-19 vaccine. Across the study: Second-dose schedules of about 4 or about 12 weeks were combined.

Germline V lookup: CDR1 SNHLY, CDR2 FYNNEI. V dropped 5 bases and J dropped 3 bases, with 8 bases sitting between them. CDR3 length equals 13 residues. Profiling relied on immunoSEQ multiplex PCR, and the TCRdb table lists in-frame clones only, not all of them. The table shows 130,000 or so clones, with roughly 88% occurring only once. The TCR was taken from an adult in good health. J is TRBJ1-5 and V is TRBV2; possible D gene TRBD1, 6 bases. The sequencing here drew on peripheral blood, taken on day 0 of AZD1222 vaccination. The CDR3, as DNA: TGTGCCAGCAGTCGGGACAACAATCAGCCCCAGCATTTT. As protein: CASSRDNNQPQHF.